Given below is one TCR beta chain in context. The antigen remains undetermined. This record belongs to a study of cytomegalovirus exposure and HLA in healthy donors. Vbeta (60) and Jbeta (13) primers were used in the PCR. In the source study's methods: Roughly 11 million shared chains were among some 75 million unique TCR beta chains counted in a later analysis. The repertoire was sequenced with immunoSEQ multiplex PCR; TCRdb's copy has only in-frame clones and lacks some. V and J calls and clone size are given by that table; D and trimming were obtained from the DNA. The profile shows some 150,000 clones, about three quarters of them singletons. V gave up 2 bases and J gave up 5 bases; unmatched junction bases: 4. From germline, CDR1 is SGDLS and CDR2 YYNGEE. The CDR3 length is 15 residues. Overall study findings and caveats: The presence/absence work took it that sequencing depth was about the same across donors. Reportedly, diagnosis of cytomegalovirus status by the classifier showed high specificity and sensitivity. In an earlier analysis, productive rearrangement rates for most beta V segments clustered near 87% or 30%.

Material for sequencing was PBMCs. The chain recombines TRBV9 with TRBJ1-4; 9 positions agree with TRBD1. The TCR was taken from a female donor in good health and CMV-seropositive. This CDR3 is CASSVLTGGNEKLFF. CDR3 DNA sequence: TGTGCCAGCAGCGTTTTGACAGGGGGGAATGAAAAACTGTTTTTT.